The sequence of this T cell receptor beta chain was determined in a study of lung T cells in sarcoidosis with Löfgren's syndrome. Study-wide findings and caveats: Shared TRAV12-1 and TRBV2 CDR3 motifs were reported across several patients.

Germline CDR1 and CDR2: MDHEN and SYDVKM. J lost 2 bases, V lost 7 bases, and 10 bases had no gene match. This CDR3 spans 15 amino acids. Many counts were recorded for this clonotype. Its antigen is currently unknown. TCRdb called the reads again in MiXCR, with one record for every CDR3 protein. The table lists tens of thousands of distinct CDR3 sequences, about 20% of them singletons, with less than 2.5% in the top ten. The specimen sequenced was CD4+ T cells from PBMCs. J is TRBJ2-7 and V is TRBV28; 8 bases agree with TRBD1. The source is a human donor with sarcoidosis (Löfgren's syndrome or another form), or a control subject (not recorded which). The CDR3 DNA sequence: TGTGCCAGCAACGGTGGGGGACAGGCCACCTACGAGCAGTACTTC. Translating it yields CASNGGGQATYEQYF.